These T cell receptor beta chains were read from a single sample in a study of blood T cell repertoires in COVID-19. Sequencing used immunoSEQ multiplex PCR; TCRdb keeps in-frame clones, though not all of them. The table includes roughly 120,000 clones, approximately 85% detected once. Sequences were obtained from peripheral blood. The receptor set was obtained from a woman over 75 with COVID-19, enrolled during active disease. Each CDR3 is given with its conserved first and last residue. Each record gives: D gene, clone size, V gene, J gene, CDR3 protein, CDR3 DNA. The D gene is left open where the match is weak. Clone size is stated in some rows and not others, as once, few, many or a class when expanded.

D: NA
size: NA
V: TRBV12-3/TRBV12-4
J: TRBJ1-1
CDR3: CASSLGENTEAFF
DNA: TGTGCCAGCAGTTTGGGAGAGAACACTGAAGCTTTCTTT

D: NA
size: NA
V: TRBV3-1/TRBV3-2
J: TRBJ2-1
CDR3: CASSQDRGSDRGEQFF
DNA: TGTGCCAGCAGCCAAGATAGAGGAAGCGATCGGGGTGAGCAGTTCTTC

D: NA
size: once
V: TRBV6-5
J: TRBJ2-7
CDR3: CASSPSGGKVEQYF
DNA: TGTGCCAGCAGTCCGTCAGGGGGGAAGGTCGAGCAGTACTTC

D: TRBD2
size: NA
V: TRBV29-1
J: TRBJ2-3
CDR3: CSVASSSGGTDTQYF
DNA: TGCAGCGTTGCATCGTCTAGCGGAGGCACAGATACGCAGTATTTT

D: NA
size: NA
V: TRBV3-1/TRBV3-2
J: TRBJ1-6
CDR3: CASTTAPSPSYNSPLHF
DNA: TGTGCCAGCACTACGGCGCCATCACCTAGTTATAATTCACCCCTCCACTTT

D: NA
size: NA
V: TRBV6-1
J: TRBJ1-1
CDR3: CASSEGRGTEAFF
DNA: TGTGCCAGCAGTGAGGGGAGGGGCACTGAAGCTTTCTTT

D: NA
size: NA
V: TRBV5-1
J: TRBJ2-7
CDR3: CASSLESGVREQYF
DNA: TGCGCCAGCAGCTTGGAGTCAGGGGTGAGGGAGCAGTACTTC

D: TRBD2
size: NA
V: TRBV7-2
J: TRBJ2-7
CDR3: CASSLTGLAGRYEQYF
DNA: TGTGCCAGCAGCTTGACTGGACTAGCGGGACGCTACGAGCAGTACTTC

D: NA
size: NA
V: TRBV27
J: TRBJ1-1
CDR3: CASIRGGGAFEAFF
DNA: TGTGCCAGCATCCGCGGGGGTGGGGCGTTTGAAGCTTTCTTT

D: NA
size: NA
V: TRBV28
J: TRBJ1-5
CDR3: CASSFITEPQHF
DNA: TGTGCCAGCAGTTTTATAACGGAGCCCCAGCATTTT

D: TRBD2
size: NA
V: TRBV15
J: TRBJ2-5
CDR3: CATSRGLAGKETQYF
DNA: TGTGCCACCAGCAGGGGACTAGCGGGAAAAGAGACCCAGTACTTC

D: TRBD1
size: NA
V: TRBV7-2
J: TRBJ1-3
CDR3: CASSFDRARNTIYF
DNA: TGTGCCAGCAGCTTCGACAGGGCCAGAAACACCATATATTTT

D: TRBD2
size: NA
V: TRBV12-3/TRBV12-4
J: TRBJ2-7
CDR3: CASRAGVRGEQYF
DNA: TGTGCCAGCAGGGCGGGGGTGCGGGGCGAGCAGTACTTC

D: TRBD1
size: NA
V: TRBV11-3
J: TRBJ1-6
CDR3: CASSQGQNSPLHF
DNA: TGTGCCAGCAGTCAGGGACAGAATTCACCCCTCCACTTT

D: TRBD2
size: NA
V: TRBV7-8
J: TRBJ2-2
CDR3: CASSLGSSGSGVPGELFF
DNA: TGTGCCAGCAGCTTAGGTTCTAGCGGGAGCGGTGTTCCCGGGGAGCTGTTTTTT

D: NA
size: NA
V: TRBV9
J: TRBJ1-1
CDR3: CASSAQVPNTEAFF
DNA: TGTGCCAGCAGCGCTCAGGTTCCGAACACTGAAGCTTTCTTT

D: NA
size: NA
V: TRBV7-8
J: TRBJ2-1
CDR3: CASSLRPHEARNEQFF
DNA: TGTGCCAGCAGCTTAAGGCCCCACGAGGCTCGCAATGAGCAGTTCTTC

D: NA
size: NA
V: TRBV5-5
J: TRBJ2-7
CDR3: CASSLDSSTHF
DNA: TGTGCCAGCAGCTTGGATTCTAGCACTCACTTC

D: NA
size: NA
V: TRBV23-1
J: TRBJ1-3
CDR3: CASSQRDRDNSGNTIYF
DNA: TGCGCCAGCAGTCAAAGGGATCGGGACAACTCTGGAAACACCATATATTTT

D: TRBD2
size: NA
V: TRBV10-3
J: TRBJ2-1
CDR3: CAIRLADGHEQFF
DNA: TGTGCCATCAGGCTAGCGGACGGGCATGAGCAGTTCTTC

D: TRBD2
size: few
V: TRBV4-3
J: TRBJ2-1
CDR3: CASSHRSGIAGSNEQFF
DNA: TGCGCCAGCAGCCATCGGTCGGGAATAGCGGGATCCAATGAGCAGTTCTTC

D: TRBD1
size: NA
V: TRBV7-8
J: TRBJ1-5
CDR3: CASSLGAGGTGQPQHF
DNA: TGTGCCAGCAGCTTAGGAGCAGGGGGGACGGGTCAGCCCCAGCATTTT

D: NA
size: NA
V: TRBV3-1/TRBV3-2
J: TRBJ1-5
CDR3: CASSQAGSNQPQHF
DNA: TGTGCCAGCAGCCAAGCAGGGAGCAATCAGCCCCAGCATTTT

D: TRBD2
size: NA
V: TRBV5-1
J: TRBJ2-7
CDR3: CASNPGGTSVYEQYF
DNA: TGCGCCAGCAACCCCGGGGGGACTAGCGTCTACGAGCAGTACTTC

D: NA
size: NA
V: TRBV5-1
J: TRBJ1-1
CDR3: CASSLGSGNTEAFF
DNA: TGCGCCAGCAGCTTGGGGAGTGGGAACACTGAAGCTTTCTTT

D: NA
size: NA
V: TRBV4-3
J: TRBJ2-1
CDR3: CASSQDWLAVSYNEQFF
DNA: TGCGCCAGCAGCCAAGATTGGCTGGCGGTCTCCTACAATGAGCAGTTCTTC

D: TRBD1
size: NA
V: TRBV24-1
J: TRBJ1-5
CDR3: CATSDRDRDQPQHF
DNA: TGTGCCACCAGTGACAGAGACAGGGATCAGCCCCAGCATTTT

D: NA
size: NA
V: TRBV27
J: TRBJ2-7
CDR3: CASSLGPTYEQYF
DNA: TGTGCCAGCAGTTTAGGCCCAACCTACGAGCAGTACTTC

D: NA
size: NA
V: TRBV7-9
J: TRBJ2-5
CDR3: CASSLSAAQETQYF
DNA: TGTGCCAGCAGCTTATCTGCGGCACAAGAGACCCAGTACTTC

D: NA
size: NA
V: TRBV28
J: TRBJ2-7
CDR3: CASTSNTYEQYF
DNA: TGTGCCAGCACCTCGAACACCTACGAGCAGTACTTC

D: TRBD1
size: NA
V: TRBV5-5
J: TRBJ1-5
CDR3: CASSRDSQKPQHF
DNA: TGTGCCAGCAGCAGGGACAGCCAGAAGCCCCAGCATTTT

D: TRBD1
size: NA
V: TRBV19
J: TRBJ2-6
CDR3: CASSHGQGLISGANVLTF
DNA: TGTGCCAGTAGTCATGGACAGGGCCTTATCTCTGGGGCCAACGTCCTGACTTTC

D: NA
size: NA
V: TRBV4-2
J: TRBJ2-6
CDR3: CASSQAQGSGANVLTF
DNA: TGTGCCAGCAGCCAAGCCCAGGGCTCTGGGGCCAACGTCCTGACTTTC

D: NA
size: once
V: TRBV5-5
J: TRBJ2-7
CDR3: CASSLRQEKNYEQYF
DNA: TGTGCCAGCAGCTTGCGACAGGAAAAGAACTACGAGCAGTACTTC